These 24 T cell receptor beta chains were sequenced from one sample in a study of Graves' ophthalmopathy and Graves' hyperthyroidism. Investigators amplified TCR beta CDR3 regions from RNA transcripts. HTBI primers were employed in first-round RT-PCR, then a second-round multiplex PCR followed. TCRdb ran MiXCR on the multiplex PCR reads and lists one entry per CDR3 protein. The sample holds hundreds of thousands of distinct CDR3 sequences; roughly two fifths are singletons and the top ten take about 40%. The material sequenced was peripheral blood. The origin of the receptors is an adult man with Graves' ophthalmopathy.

This CDR3 is CASSPSGGYNSPLHF. In DNA, the CDR3 is TGTGCCAGCAGTCCTAGTGGGGGATATAATTCACCCCTCCACTTT. The rearrangement joins TRBV27 to TRBJ1-6; D might be TRBD1 (5 bases). This CDR3 is 15 amino acids long. Per germline, CDR1 MNHEY and CDR2 SMNVEV (reference sequence). V gave up 5 bases and J gave up 4 bases, with 12 bases separating them.

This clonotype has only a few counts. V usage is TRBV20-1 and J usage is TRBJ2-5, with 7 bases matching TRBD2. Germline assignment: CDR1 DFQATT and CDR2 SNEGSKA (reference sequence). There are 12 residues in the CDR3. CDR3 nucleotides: TGCAGCCCCACTAGCGCACAAGAGACCCAGTACTTC. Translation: CSPTSAQETQYF.

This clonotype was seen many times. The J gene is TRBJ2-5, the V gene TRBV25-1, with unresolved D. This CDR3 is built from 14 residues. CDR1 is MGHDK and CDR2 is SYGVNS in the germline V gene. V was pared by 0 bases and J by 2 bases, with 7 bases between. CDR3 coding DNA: TGTGCCAGCAGTGAATATCTGGGTCAAGAGACCCAGTACTTC. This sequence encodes CASSEYLGQETQYF.

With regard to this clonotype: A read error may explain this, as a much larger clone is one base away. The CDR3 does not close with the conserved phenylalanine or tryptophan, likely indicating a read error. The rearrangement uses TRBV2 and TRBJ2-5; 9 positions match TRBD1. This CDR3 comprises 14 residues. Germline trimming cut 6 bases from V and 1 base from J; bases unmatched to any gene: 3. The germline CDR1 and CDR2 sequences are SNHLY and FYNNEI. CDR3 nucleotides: TGTGCCAGCAGAGGGACAGGGACCCAAGAGACCCAGTACTCC. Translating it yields CASRGTGTQETQYS.

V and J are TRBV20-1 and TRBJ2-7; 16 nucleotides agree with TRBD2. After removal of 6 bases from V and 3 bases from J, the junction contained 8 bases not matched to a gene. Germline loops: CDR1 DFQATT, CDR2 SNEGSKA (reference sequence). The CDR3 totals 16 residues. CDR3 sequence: CSAVGTSGGALYEQYF. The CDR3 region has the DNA TGCAGTGCCGTAGGGACTAGCGGGGGGGCTCTCTACGAGCAGTACTTC.

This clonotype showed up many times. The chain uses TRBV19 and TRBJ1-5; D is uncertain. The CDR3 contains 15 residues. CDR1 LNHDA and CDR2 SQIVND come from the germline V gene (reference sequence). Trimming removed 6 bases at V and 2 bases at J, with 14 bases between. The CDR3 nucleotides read TGTGCCAGTAGCCCCAGACGAGGCGGCAATCAGCCCCAGCATTTT. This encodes CASSPRRGGNQPQHF.

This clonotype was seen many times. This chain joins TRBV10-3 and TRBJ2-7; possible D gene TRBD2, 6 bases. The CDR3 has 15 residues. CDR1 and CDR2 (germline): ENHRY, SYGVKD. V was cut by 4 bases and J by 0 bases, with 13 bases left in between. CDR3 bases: TGTGCCATCAGTGTCGGGACTCGCAACTCCTACGAGCAGTACTTC. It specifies CAISVGTRNSYEQYF.

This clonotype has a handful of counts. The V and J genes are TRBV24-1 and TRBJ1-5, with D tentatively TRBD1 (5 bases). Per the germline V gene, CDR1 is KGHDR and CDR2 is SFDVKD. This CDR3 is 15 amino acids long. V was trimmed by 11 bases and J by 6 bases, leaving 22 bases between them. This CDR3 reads CASSAGGVGSQPQHF. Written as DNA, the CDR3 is TGTGCCAGCAGCGCCGGAGGGGTGGGGAGTCAGCCCCAGCATTTT.

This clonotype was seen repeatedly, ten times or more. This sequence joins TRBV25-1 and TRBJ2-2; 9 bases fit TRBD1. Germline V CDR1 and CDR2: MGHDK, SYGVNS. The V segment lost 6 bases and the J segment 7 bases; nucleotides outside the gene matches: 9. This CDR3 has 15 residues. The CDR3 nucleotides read TGTGCCAGCAGGGCCGGGACAGGGAGCGTCGGGGAGCTGTTTTTT. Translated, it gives CASRAGTGSVGELFF.

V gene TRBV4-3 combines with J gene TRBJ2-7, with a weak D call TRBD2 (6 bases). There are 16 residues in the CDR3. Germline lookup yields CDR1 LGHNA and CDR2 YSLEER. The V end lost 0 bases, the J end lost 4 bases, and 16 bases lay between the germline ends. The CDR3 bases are TGCGCCAGCAGCCAAGATTGGAGGGACGTATTATACGAGCAGTACTTC. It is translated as CASSQDWRDVLYEQYF.

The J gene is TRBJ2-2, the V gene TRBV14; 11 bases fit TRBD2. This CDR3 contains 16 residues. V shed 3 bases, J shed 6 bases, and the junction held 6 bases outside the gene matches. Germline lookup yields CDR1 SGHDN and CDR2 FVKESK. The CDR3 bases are TGTGCCAGCAGCCAGATTACTAGCGGGAGATCCGGGGAGCTGTTTTTT. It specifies CASSQITSGRSGELFF. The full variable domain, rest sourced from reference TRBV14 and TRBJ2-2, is EAGVTQFPSHSVIEKGQTVTLRCDPISGHDNLYWYRRVMGKEIKFLLHFVKESKQDESGMPNNRFLAERTGGTYSTLKVQPAELEDSGVYFCASSQITSGRSGELFFGEGSRLTVL.

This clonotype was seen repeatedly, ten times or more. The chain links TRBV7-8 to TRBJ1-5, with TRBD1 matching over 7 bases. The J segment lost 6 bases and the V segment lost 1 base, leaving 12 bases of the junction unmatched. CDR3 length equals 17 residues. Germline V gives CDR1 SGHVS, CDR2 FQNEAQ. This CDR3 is CASSLVSGGLVSQPQHF. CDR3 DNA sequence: TGTGCCAGCAGCTTAGTCTCAGGGGGGCTCGTGAGTCAGCCCCAGCATTTT.

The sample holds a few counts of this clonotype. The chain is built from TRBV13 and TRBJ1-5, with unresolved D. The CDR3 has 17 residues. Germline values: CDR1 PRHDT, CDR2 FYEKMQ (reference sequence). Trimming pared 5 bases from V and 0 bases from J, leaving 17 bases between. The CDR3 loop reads CASSQDLAEYSNQPQHF. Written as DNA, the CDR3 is TGTGCCAGCAGCCAAGATCTGGCAGAGTATAGCAATCAGCCCCAGCATTTT.

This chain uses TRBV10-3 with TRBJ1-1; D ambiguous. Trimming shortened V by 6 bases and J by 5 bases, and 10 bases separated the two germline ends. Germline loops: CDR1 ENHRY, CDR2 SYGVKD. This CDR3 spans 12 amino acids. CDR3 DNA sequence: TGTGCCATCAGCGTTGCCGGGACTGAAGCTTTCTTT. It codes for CAISVAGTEAFF.

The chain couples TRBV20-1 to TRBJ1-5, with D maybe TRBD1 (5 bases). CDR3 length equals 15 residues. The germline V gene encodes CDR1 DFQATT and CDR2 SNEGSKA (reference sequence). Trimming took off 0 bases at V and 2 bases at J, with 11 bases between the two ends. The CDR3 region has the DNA TGCAGTGCTAGAGATTTCCGAGGGGGCAATCAGCCCCAGCATTTT. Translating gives CSARDFRGGNQPQHF.

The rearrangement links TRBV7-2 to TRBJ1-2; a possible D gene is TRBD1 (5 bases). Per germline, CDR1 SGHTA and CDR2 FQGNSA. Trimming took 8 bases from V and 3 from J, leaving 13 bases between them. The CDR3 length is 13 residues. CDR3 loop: CASSPGAYYGYTF. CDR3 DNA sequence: TGTGCCAGCTCACCTGGGGCATACTATGGCTACACCTTC. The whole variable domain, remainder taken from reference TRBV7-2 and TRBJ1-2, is GAGVSQSPSNKVTEKGKDVELRCDPISGHTALYWYRQSLGQGLEFLIYFQGNSAPDKSGLPSDRFSAERTGGSVSTLTIQRTQQEDSAVYLCASSPGAYYGYTFGSGTRLTVV.

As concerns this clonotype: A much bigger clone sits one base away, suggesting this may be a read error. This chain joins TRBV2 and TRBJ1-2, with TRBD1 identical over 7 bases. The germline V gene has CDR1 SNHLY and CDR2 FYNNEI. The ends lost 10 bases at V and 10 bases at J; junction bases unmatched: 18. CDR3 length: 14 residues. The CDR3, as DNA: TGTGCCAACAGGTCGACAGAGGGGGCGTATTCCTACACCTTC. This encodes CANRSTEGAYSYTF.

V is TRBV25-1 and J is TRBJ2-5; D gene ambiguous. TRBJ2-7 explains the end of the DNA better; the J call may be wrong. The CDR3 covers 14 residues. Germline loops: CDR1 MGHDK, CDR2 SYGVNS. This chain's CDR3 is CATSPGRSYYEQYF. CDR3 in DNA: TGTGCTACTTCACCCGGTCGATCTTACTACGAGCAGTACTTC.

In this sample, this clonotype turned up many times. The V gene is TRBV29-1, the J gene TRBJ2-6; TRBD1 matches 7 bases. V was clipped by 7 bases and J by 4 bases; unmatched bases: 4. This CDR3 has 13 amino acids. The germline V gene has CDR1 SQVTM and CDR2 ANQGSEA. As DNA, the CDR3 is TGCAGCGCCGAGGGGGCAGGGGCCAACGTCCTGACTTTC. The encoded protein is CSAEGAGANVLTF.

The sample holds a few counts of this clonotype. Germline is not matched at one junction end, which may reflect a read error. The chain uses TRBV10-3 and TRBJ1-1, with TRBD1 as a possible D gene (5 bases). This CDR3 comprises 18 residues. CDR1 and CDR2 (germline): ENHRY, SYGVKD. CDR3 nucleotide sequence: TGTGCCAGCAGTGAACCGACGGGCGGGACTTTCCTTTCTACTGAAGCTTTCTTT. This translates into CASSEPTGGTFLSTEAFF.

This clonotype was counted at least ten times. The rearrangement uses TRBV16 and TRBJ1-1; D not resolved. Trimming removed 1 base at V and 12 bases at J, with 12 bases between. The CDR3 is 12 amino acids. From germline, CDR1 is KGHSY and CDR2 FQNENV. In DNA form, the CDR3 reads TGTGCCAGCAGCCAATTTAACCGACGTCCTTTCTTT. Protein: CASSQFNRRPFF.

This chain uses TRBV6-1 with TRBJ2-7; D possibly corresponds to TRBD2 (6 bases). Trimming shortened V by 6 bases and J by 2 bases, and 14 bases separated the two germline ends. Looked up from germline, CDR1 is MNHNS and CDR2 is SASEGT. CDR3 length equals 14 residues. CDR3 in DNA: TGTGCCAGCAGGGAGGACGGGGGAACCTACGAGCAGTACTTC. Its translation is CASREDGGTYEQYF.

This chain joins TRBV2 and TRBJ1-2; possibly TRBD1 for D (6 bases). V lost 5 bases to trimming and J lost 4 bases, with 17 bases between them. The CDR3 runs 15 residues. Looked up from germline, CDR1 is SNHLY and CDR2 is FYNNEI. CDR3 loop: CASSLWGRGSYGYTF. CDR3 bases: TGTGCCAGCAGTTTATGGGGGAGGGGGAGCTATGGCTACACCTTC.

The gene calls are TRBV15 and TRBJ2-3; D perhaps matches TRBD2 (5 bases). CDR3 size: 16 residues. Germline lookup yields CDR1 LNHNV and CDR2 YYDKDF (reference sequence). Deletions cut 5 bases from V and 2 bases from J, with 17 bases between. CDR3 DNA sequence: TGTGCCACCAGCGGAGGAGACACGAGTTTCACAGATACGCAGTATTTT. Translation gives CATSGGDTSFTDTQYF. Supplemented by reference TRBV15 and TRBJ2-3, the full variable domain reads DAMVIQNPRYQVTQFGKPVTLSCSQTLNHNVMYWYQQKSSQAPKLLFHYYDKDFNNEADTPDNFQSRRPNTSFCFLDIRSPGLGDTAMYLCATSGGDTSFTDTQYFGPGTRLTVL.